This T cell receptor beta chain was identified during a study of blood T cell repertoires in COVID-19. CDR1 is MGHRA, CDR2 YSYEKL, per germline. The CDR3 consists of 15 residues. V lost 3 bases and J lost 5; bases outside the gene matches: 4. TCRdb keeps only in-frame clones here, not all; method: immunoSEQ multiplex PCR. Among around 300,000 clones listed, about nine tenths were seen once. The receptor comes from a man between 50 and 59 years old with acute or convalescent COVID-19. This chain connects TRBV4-1 to TRBJ1-5; 10 bases are a match to TRBD1. Input material: peripheral blood. The CDR3 DNA reads as TGCGCCAGCAGCCAGGGGACAGGGGCCCATCAGCCCCAGCATTTT. The encoded protein is CASSQGTGAHQPQHF.